This T cell receptor (beta chain) was observed in a study of T cells in Graves' hyperthyroidism and ophthalmopathy. Whole-study results and caveats: Most expanded thyroid clonotypes above 0.001 recurred in blood. Progression to ophthalmopathy was predicted a median of approximately 6.4 months early.

A patient was excluded if there was uncontrolled infection, other autoimmune disease, pregnancy or lactation. This CDR3 region has 18 residues. V dropped 1 base and J dropped 2; count of bases not matched to a gene: 12. The germline gives CDR1 SGHVS, CDR2 FNYEAQ. TCR beta CDR3 region amplification was performed from RNA transcripts. Carried out on the TCR CDR3, a first-round RT-PCR used the HTBI primer set. In TCRdb, the multiplex PCR reads were re-called with MiXCR into one record per CDR3 protein. The table has nearly 750,000 distinct CDR3 sequences, roughly a third seen once; the top ten hold around a third. In regard to this clonotype: What it binds is not known.

Sequenced: blood. The V and J genes are TRBV7-6 and TRBJ2-5; 8 bases line up with TRBD1. This clonotype was obtained from a middle-aged woman with Graves' hyperthyroidism. CDR3 sequence reads: CASSLGAYLTGGQETQYF. The CDR3 region has the DNA TGTGCCAGCAGCTTAGGCGCCTACTTAACAGGGGGACAAGAGACCCAGTACTTC.